A single sample gave rise to the 8 T cell receptor beta chains below, sequenced in a study of T cells in women clearing cervical HPV infection. Repertoires were generated with immunoSEQ multiplex PCR, while TCRdb's copy carries only in-frame clones and drops some. The table for this sample gives tens of thousands of clones. Material for sequencing was blood buffy coat. The receptors derive from a woman aged 18 to 75 with a cervical HPV16 infection that either progressed to CIN3+ or cleared (not recorded which).

With respect to this clone: The missing CDR3 end, 3 residues past where the read stops, is filled in from the germline J gene. The chain recombines TRBV2 with TRBJ2-1, with 8 positions matching TRBD1. The CDR3 sequence is 14 residues long. Trimming removed 7 bases from V and 5 bases from J; junction bases left unmatched: 7. Germline CDR1 and CDR2: SNHLY and FYNNEI. The CDR3 DNA, read in part, is TGTGCCAGCAATCAGGACAGGGTCAACAATGAG. Protein product: CASNQDRVNNE. The CDR3 in its entirety is CASNQDRVNNEQFF.

A remark on this clone: The read falls 3 residues short of the CDR3 end, and the missing part is taken from the germline J gene. The chain is built from TRBV7-9 and TRBJ1-4; no reliable D call. This CDR3 contains 14 residues. Trimming shortened V by 5 bases and J by 8 bases, and 15 bases separated the two germline ends. Per germline, CDR1 SEHNR and CDR2 FQNEAQ (reference sequence). The CDR3 loop is CASSPTPAPEKLFF. Partial CDR3 DNA: TGTGCCAGCAGCCCGACACCCGCCCCCGAAAAA. Based on the CDR3 plus reference TRBV7-9 and TRBJ1-4, the full variable domain is DTGVSQNPRHKITKRGQNVTFRCDPISEHNRLYWYRQTLGQGPEFLTYFQNEAQLEKSRLLSDRFSAERPKGSFSTLEIQRTEQGDSAMYLCASSPTPAPEKLFFGSGTQLSVL.

Remarks on this clone: The read stops 3 residues short of the end of the CDR3; the missing end is completed from the germline J gene. This chain connects TRBV18 to TRBJ2-3; 13 bases map to TRBD2. Germline CDR1 and CDR2: KGHSH and LQKENI. The CDR3 runs 16 residues. V was pared by 3 bases and J by 2 bases, with 2 bases of the junction left unmatched. CDR3 loop: CASSPGLAGITDTQYF. The covered CDR3 bases are TGTGCCAGCTCACCGGGACTAGCGGGGATCACAGATACG.

With respect to this clone: Coverage ceases 3 residues before the CDR3 finishes, and the germline J gene fills in the end. The rearrangement links TRBV19 to TRBJ1-2; TRBD1 matches 8 bases. Per germline, CDR1 LNHDA and CDR2 SQIVND (reference sequence). The length of the CDR3 is 12 residues. The CDR3 spells CASRISGGGYTF. The sequenced CDR3 bases are TGTGCCAGTAGGATCTCAGGGGGCGGC.

As to this clone: The read halts 3 residues ahead of the CDR3 end, with the missing end drawn from the germline J gene. The J gene is TRBJ2-5, the V gene TRBV12-3 or TRBV12-4, with TRBD2 matching over 9 bases. J lost 2 bases, V lost 3 bases, and 7 bases had no gene match. There are 16 residues in the CDR3. The CDR3 bases that were read are TGTGCCAGCAGTTTCGGGGGTAGCGGGAGTCAAGAGACC. It yields the protein CASSFGGSGSQET. The CDR3 as a whole reads CASSFGGSGSQETQYF.

In regard to this clone: The read terminates 3 residues before the CDR3 end, so the remaining end is supplied by the germline J gene. The chain joins TRBV29-1 to TRBJ2-3; 11 bases are shared with TRBD2. The CDR3 covers 14 residues. Germline V gene lookup returns CDR1 SQVTM and CDR2 ANQGSEA. The CDR3 loop is CSVELAGGGETQYF. The part of the CDR3 DNA that was read is TGCAGCGTTGAACTAGCGGGAGGTGGAGAGACG.

Notes on this clone: The read comes to an end 3 residues before the CDR3 does, leaving the germline J gene to fill in the end. This chain uses TRBV7-2 with TRBJ2-3, with TRBD2 as a possible D gene (5 bases). The CDR3 is 15 amino acids. Germline values: CDR1 SGHTA, CDR2 FQGNSA. Trimming stripped 8 bases from V and 2 bases from J, with 17 bases between. Incomplete CDR3 DNA: TGTGCCAGCTGCCCTTCCCCGGGGTTCACAGATACG. Protein sequence: CASCPSPGFTDT. The whole CDR3 is CASCPSPGFTDTQYF.

As regards this clone: The CDR3 end lies 3 residues beyond the end of the read and is filled in from the germline J gene. The chain couples TRBV30 to TRBJ1-1, with unresolved D. This CDR3 has 12 residues. V was pared by 1 base and J by 4 bases, with 7 bases between. CDR1 GTSNPN and CDR2 SVGIG come from the germline V gene (reference sequence). CDR3 DNA (partial): TGTGCCTGGAGTGGAGAGGGCACTGAA. This translates into CAWSGEGTE. The CDR3, in full, reads CAWSGEGTEAFF.